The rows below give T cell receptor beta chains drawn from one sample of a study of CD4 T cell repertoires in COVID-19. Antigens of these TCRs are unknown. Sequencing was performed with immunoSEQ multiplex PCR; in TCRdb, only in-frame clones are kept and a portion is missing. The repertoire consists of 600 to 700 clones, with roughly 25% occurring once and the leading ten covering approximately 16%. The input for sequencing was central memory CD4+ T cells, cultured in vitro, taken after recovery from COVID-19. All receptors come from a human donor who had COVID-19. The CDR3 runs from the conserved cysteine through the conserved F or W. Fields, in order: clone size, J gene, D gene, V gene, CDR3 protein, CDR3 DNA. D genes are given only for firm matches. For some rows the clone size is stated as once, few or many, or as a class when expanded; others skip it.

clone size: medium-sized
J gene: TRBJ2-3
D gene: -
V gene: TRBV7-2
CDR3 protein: CASSFSAATTDTQYF
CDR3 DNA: TGTGCCAGCAGCTTTAGCGCGGCCACCACAGATACGCAGTATTTT

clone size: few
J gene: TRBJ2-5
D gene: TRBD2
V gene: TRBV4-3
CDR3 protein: CASSQGFGLAGEGQETQYF
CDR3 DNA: TGCGCCAGCAGCCAAGGTTTCGGACTAGCGGGAGAGGGACAAGAGACCCAGTACTTC

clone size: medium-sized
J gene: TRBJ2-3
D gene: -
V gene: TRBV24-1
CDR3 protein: CATSDTGKVETDTQYF
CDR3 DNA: TGTGCCACCAGTGATACAGGGAAAGTTGAAACAGATACGCAGTATTTT

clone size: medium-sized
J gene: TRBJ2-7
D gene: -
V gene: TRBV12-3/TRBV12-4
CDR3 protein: CASMGPVREQYF
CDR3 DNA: TGTGCCAGCATGGGCCCGGTGCGGGAGCAGTACTTC

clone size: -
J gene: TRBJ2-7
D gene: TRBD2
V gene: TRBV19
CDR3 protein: CASSTTSGGSREQYF
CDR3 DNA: TGTGCCAGTAGTACAACTAGCGGGGGGTCACGCGAGCAGTACTTC

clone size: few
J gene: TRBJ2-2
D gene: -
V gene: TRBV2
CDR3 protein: CASSIRRGGELFF
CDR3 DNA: TGTGCCAGCAGTATCAGACGGGGCGGGGAGCTGTTTTTT

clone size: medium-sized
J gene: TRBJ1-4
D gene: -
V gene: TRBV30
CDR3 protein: CAWSVRSAVEEKLFF
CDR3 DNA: TGTGCCTGGAGTGTAAGAAGTGCTGTAGAGGAGAAACTGTTTTTT

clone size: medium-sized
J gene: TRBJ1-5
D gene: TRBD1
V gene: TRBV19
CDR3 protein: CASSQTGGNQPQHF
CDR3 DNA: TGTGCCAGTAGCCAGACAGGGGGTAATCAGCCCCAGCATTTT

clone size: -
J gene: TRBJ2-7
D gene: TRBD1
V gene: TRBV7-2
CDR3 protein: CASSPDRGAVEQYF
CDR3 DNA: TGTGCCAGCAGCCCGGACAGGGGGGCTGTGGAGCAGTACTTC

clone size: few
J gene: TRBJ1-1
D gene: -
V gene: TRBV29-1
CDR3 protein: CSGGGNTEAFF
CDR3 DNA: TGCAGCGGAGGGGGGAACACTGAAGCTTTCTTT

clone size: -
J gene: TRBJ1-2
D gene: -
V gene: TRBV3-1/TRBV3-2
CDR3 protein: CASSPGTYYGYTF
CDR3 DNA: TGTGCCAGCAGCCCGGGCACCTACTATGGCTACACCTTC

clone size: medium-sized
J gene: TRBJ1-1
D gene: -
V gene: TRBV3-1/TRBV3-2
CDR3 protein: CASSQAPWGSSTEAFF
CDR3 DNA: TGTGCCAGCAGCCAAGCCCCTTGGGGGTCGAGCACTGAAGCTTTCTTT

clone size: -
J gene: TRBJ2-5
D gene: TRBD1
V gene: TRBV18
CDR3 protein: CASSSNPGQNKETQYF
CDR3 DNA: TGTGCCAGCTCATCTAACCCGGGACAGAATAAAGAGACCCAGTACTTC

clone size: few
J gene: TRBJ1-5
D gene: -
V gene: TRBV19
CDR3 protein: CASSTLADQHF
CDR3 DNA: TGTGCCAGTAGCACTCTCGCAGACCAGCATTTT

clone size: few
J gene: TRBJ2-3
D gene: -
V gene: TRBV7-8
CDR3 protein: CASRPNFLEPTDTQYF
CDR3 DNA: TGTGCCAGCAGGCCAAACTTCCTAGAGCCCACAGATACGCAGTATTTT

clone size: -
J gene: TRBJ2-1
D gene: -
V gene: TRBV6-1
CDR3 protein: CASSSPEGWQFF
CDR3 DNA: TGTGCCAGCAGTTCTCCGGAGGGTTGGCAGTTCTTC

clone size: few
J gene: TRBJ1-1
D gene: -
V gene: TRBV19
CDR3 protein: CASSIDLGTEAFF
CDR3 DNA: TGTGCCAGTAGTATCGACCTGGGCACTGAAGCTTTCTTT

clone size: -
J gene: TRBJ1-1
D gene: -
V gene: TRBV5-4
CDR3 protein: CASSFGGDDTEAFF
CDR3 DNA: TGTGCCAGCAGCTTTGGAGGGGACGACACTGAAGCTTTCTTT

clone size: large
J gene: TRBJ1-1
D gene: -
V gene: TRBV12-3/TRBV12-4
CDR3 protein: CASSRTGTEAFF
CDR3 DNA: TGTGCCAGCAGTAGGACGGGGACTGAAGCTTTCTTT

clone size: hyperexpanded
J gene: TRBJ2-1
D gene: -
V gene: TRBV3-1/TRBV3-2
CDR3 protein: CASSSVTEQFF
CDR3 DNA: TGTGCCAGCAGCTCAGTCACTGAGCAGTTCTTC

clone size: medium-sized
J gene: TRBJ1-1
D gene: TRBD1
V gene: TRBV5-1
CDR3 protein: CASSLTGGNTEAFF
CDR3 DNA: TGCGCCAGCAGCTTAACAGGGGGCAACACTGAAGCTTTCTTT

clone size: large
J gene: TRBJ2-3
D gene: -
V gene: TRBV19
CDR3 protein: CASSMIGGTDTQYF
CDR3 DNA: TGTGCCAGTAGTATGATCGGCGGCACAGATACGCAGTATTTT

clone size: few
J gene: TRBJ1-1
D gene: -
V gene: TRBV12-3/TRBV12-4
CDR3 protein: CASSLTMNTEAFF
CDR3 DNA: TGTGCCAGCAGTTTAACGATGAACACTGAAGCTTTCTTT

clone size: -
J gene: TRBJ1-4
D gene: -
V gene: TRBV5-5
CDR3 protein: CASSLVLGRKLFF
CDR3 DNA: TGTGCCAGCAGCTTGGTGCTAGGGAGAAAACTGTTTTTT

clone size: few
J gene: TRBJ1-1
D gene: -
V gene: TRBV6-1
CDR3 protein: CASSEVGGGHTEAFF
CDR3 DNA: TGTGCCAGCAGTGAAGTAGGTGGGGGGCACACTGAAGCTTTCTTT

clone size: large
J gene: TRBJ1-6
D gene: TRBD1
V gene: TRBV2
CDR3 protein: CASSERTGGTSPLHF
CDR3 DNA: TGTGCCAGCAGCGAAAGGACAGGGGGCACTTCACCCCTCCACTTT

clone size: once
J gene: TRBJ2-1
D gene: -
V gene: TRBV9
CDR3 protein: CASSVGAARGSSYNEQFF
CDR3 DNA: TGTGCCAGCAGCGTAGGCGCGGCGAGGGGGAGCTCCTACAATGAGCAGTTCTTC

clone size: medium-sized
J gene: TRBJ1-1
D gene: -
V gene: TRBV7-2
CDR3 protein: CASKRGMNTEAFF
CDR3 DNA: TGTGCCAGCAAGAGGGGGATGAACACTGAAGCTTTCTTT

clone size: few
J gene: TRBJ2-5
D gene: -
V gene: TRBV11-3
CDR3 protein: CASSTTSSSQTQYF
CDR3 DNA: TGTGCCAGCAGCACGACTTCTAGCTCACAGACCCAGTACTTC

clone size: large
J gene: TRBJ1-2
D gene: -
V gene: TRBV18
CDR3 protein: CASSPKGDGYTF
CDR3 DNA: TGTGCCAGCTCACCGAAGGGGGATGGCTACACCTTC

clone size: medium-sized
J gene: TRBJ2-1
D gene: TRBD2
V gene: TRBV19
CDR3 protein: CASRTSGPNYNEQFF
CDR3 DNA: TGTGCCAGCAGGACTAGCGGGCCAAACTACAATGAGCAGTTCTTC

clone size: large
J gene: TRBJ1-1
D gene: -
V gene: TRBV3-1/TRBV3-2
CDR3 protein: CASSQASEAFF
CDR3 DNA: TGTGCCAGCAGCCAAGCCTCTGAAGCTTTCTTT

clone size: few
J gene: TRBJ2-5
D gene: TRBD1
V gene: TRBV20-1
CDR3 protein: CSAQGVETQYF
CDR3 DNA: TGCAGTGCTCAGGGGGTGGAGACCCAGTACTTC

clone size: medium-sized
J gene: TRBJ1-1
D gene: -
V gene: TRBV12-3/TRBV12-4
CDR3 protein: CASSLTGNTEAFF
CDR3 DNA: TGTGCCAGCAGTTTAACAGGGAACACTGAAGCTTTCTTT

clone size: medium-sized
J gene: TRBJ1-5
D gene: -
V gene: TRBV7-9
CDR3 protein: CASSLTDQPQHF
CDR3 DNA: TGTGCCAGCAGCCTTACAGATCAGCCCCAGCATTTT

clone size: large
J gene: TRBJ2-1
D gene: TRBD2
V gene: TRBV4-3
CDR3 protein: CASSQDSLAENEQFF
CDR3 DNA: TGCGCCAGCAGCCAAGATAGTCTAGCGGAAAATGAGCAGTTCTTC

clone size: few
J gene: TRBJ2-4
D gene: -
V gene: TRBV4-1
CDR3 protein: CASSQDPLEAGKNIQYF
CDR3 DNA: TGCGCCAGCAGCCAAGACCCTCTGGAGGCTGGAAAAAACATTCAGTACTTC

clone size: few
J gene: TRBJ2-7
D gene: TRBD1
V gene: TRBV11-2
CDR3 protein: CASSLVPWTGGYEQYF
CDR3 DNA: TGTGCCAGCAGCTTAGTTCCCTGGACAGGGGGCTACGAGCAGTACTTC

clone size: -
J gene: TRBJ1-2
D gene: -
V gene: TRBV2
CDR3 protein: CARETGILRNYGYTF
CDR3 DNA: TGTGCCAGGGAAACAGGGATCCTTCGGAACTATGGCTACACCTTC

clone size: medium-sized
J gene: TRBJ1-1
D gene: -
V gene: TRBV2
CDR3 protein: CASSGEGGRTEAFF
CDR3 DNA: TGTGCCAGCTCCGGAGAGGGGGGAAGAACTGAAGCTTTCTTT